Included here is one T cell receptor beta chain sequence, with context. Its antigen target is currently unknown. The record has no base qualities; no much larger clone is one base away. The collaborating institutions used their own protocols to collect whole blood in K2EDTA tubes. For TCRbeta analysis, collaborators shipped samples as frozen whole blood, isolated PBMCs, or DNA extracted from either of those sample types. Via the germline V gene (reference sequence), CDR1 is MNHEY and CDR2 SMNVEV. The trim is 0 bases for V and 0 bases for J, with a gap of 10 bases between the germline ends. The CDR3 numbers 16 residues from cysteine through phenylalanine. The sequence is cut down to CDR3 DNA, 48 bases in frame from base 1. This entry is derived from a study of blood T cell repertoires in COVID-19 (dated by TCRdb to between 2020 and 2021). With respect to the entire study: Collaborator samples came from the United States, Italy and Spain and covered acute and convalescent phases of COVID-19. The material from the prospective study consisted of cDNA or gDNA derived from T cells, B-cell-depleted T cells, or PBMCs. The dataset comprised deeply sampled blood TCRbeta repertoires from subjects exposed to, actively infected with, or recovered from COVID-19. The repertoires were released in a freely available public database meant as a resource for research on the immune response to SARS-CoV-2. The samples were drawn from two sources: the first 160 participants of the ongoing ImmuneRACE study, and over 950 subjects contributed by 6 global collaborators. A de-identified subject ID, COVID-19 status, age in years and sex were almost always included in the sample metadata. Where HLA class I and class II types were available, the types were taken from metadata supplied by the sample provider, not from assay-based typing. What the authors observed across the whole study: The quantity of clinical and demographic metadata differed by source and by participant and was supplied without curation.

TCRbeta CDR3 regions were amplified from genomic DNA using the immunoSEQ Assay, a bias-controlled multiplex PCR. Concerning the study's data processing: Within the assay, amplification of reference gene primers was used to estimate how many nucleated cells each sample contained. To quantify the absolute abundance of each unique TCRbeta CDR3 rearrangement, sequence reads were collapsed and filtered. For each sample, productive Simpson clonality was calculated by taking the square root of Simpson's diversity index across productive rearrangements. The immuneACCESS repertoire file appears here via TCRdb, limited to in-frame rearrangements. These files lack a portion of the clones; in checked studies, under half of the deficit traces to unresolved V genes, and the cause of the others is not known. That table is the source of V, J and clone size, and D and trimming were worked out from the DNA. This sample comprises tens of thousands of clones, roughly 82% of them detected only once. The ten largest make up approximately 6.7% of the sample.

The chain couples TRBV27 to TRBJ2-3, with TRBD2 perhaps the D gene, on 5 matching bases. This TCR was recovered from a man in his forties or fifties with active or convalescent COVID-19. The sample consisted of peripheral blood. Read as DNA, the sequence is TGTGCCAGCAGTTTATCGGACTCCCCTAGCACAGATACGCAGTATTTT. It codes for CASSLSDSPSTDTQYF.